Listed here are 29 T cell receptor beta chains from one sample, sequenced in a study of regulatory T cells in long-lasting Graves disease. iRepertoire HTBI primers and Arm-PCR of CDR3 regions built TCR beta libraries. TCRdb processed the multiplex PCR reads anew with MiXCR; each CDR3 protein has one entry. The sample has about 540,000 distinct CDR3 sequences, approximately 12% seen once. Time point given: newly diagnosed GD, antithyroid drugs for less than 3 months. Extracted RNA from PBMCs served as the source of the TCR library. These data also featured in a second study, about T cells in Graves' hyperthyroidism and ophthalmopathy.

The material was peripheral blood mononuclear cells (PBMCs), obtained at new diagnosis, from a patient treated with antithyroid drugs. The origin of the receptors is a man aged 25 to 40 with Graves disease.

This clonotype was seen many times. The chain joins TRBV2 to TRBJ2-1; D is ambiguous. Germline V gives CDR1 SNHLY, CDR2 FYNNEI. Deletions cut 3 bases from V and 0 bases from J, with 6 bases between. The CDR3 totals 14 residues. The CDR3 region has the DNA TGTGCCAGCAGTGAGGTCAGCTCCTACAATGAGCAGTTCTTC. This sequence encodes CASSEVSSYNEQFF.

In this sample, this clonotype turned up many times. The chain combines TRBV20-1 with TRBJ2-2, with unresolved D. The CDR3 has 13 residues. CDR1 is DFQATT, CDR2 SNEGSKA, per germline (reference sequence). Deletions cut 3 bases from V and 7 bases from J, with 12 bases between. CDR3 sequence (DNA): TGCAGTGCTAGTCGCAGGTCGGGCGGGGAGCTGTTTTTT. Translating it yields CSASRRSGGELFF.

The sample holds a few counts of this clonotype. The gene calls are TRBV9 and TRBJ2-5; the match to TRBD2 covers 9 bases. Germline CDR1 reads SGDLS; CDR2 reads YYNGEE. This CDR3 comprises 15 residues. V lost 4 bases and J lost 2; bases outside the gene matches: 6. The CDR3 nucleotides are TGTGCCAGCAGCACACCCGGACTAGCGCAAGAGACCCAGTACTTC. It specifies CASSTPGLAQETQYF.

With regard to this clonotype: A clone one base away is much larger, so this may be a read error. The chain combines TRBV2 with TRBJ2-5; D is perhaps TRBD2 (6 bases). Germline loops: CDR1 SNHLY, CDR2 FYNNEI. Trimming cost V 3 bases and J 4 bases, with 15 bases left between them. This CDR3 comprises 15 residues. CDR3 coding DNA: TGTGCCAGCAGTGACGGAATCGGGAGTAGAGAGACCCAGTACTTC. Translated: CASSDGIGSRETQYF.

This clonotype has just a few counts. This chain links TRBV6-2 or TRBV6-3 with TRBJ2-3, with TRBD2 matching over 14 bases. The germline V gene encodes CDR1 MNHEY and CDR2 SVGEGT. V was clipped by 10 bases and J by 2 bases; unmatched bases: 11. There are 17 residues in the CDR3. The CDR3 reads CAITGLAGVGATDTQYF. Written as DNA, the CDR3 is TGTGCCATCACGGGACTAGCGGGAGTGGGAGCCACAGATACGCAGTATTTT.

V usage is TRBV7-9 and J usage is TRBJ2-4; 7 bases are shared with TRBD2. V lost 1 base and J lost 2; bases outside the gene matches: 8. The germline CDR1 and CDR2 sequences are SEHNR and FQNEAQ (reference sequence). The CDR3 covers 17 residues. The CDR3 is CASSLVRGSVSKNIQYF. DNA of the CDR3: TGTGCCAGCAGCTTAGTCCGCGGGAGCGTCTCCAAAAACATTCAGTACTTC.

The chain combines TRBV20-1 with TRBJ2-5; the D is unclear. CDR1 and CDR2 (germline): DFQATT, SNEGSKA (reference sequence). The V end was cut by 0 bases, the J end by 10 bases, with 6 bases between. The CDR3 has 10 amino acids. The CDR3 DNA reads TGCAGTGCTAGAGATGCATACCAGTACTTC. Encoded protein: CSARDAYQYF.

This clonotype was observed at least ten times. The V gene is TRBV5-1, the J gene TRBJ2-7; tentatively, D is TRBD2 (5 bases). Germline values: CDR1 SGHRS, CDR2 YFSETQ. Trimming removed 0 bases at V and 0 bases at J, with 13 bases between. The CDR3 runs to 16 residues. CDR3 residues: CASSLDMRESSYEQYF. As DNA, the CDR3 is TGCGCCAGCAGCTTGGATATGAGGGAAAGCTCCTACGAGCAGTACTTC.

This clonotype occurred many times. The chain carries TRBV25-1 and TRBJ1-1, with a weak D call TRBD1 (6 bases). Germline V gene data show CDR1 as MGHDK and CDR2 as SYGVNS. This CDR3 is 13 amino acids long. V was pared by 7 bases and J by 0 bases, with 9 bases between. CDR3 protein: CASTTGMNTEAFF. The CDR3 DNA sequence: TGTGCCAGCACGACAGGAATGAACACTGAAGCTTTCTTT.

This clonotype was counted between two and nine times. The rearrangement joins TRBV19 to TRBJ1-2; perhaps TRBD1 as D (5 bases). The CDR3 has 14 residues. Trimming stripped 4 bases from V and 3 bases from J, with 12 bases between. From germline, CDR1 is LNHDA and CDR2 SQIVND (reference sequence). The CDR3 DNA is TGTGCCAGTAGTAGCCTAGGAGGGGACTATGGCTACACCTTC. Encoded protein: CASSSLGGDYGYTF.

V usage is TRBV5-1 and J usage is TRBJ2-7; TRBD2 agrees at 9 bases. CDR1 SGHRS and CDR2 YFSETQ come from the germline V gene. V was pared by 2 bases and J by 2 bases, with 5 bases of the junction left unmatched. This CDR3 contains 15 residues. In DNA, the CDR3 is TGCGCCAGCAGCTTAGGACTAGCGCGTCCCTACGAGCAGTACTTC. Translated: CASSLGLARPYEQYF.

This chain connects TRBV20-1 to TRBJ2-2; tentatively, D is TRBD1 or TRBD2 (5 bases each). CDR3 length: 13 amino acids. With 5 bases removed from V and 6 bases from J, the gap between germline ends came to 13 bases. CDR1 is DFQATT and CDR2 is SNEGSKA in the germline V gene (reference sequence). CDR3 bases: TGCAGTGCTTCGGACCGGGACCCCGGGGAGCTGTTTTTT. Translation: CSASDRDPGELFF.

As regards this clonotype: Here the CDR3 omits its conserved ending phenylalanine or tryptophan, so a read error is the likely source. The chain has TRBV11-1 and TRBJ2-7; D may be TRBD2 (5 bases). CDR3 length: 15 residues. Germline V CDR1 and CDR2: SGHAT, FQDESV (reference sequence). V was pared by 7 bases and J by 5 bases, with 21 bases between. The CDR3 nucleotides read TGTGCCAGCACTCCCTCTCGGGGTCCAGCGCACGAGCAGTACCTC. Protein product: CASTPSRGPAHEQYL.

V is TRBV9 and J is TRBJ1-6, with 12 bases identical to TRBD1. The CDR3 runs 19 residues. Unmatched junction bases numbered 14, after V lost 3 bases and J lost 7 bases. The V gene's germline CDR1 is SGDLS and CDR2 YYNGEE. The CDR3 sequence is CASSAPRGTGGVWNSPLHF. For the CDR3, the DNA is TGTGCCAGCAGCGCCCCTAGGGGGACAGGGGGCGTTTGGAATTCACCCCTCCACTTT.

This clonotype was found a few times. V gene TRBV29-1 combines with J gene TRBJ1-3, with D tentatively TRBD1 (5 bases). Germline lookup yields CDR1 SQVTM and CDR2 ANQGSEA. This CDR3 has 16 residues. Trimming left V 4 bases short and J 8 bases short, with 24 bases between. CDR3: CSVVFPGGRGRDTIYF. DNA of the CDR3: TGCAGCGTTGTATTCCCGGGAGGAAGGGGACGGGACACCATATATTTT.

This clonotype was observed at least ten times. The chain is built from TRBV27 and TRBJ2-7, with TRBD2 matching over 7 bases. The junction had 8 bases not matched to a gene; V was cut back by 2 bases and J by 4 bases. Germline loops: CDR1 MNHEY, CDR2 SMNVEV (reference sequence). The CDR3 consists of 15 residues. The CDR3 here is CASSLRGGSLYEQYF. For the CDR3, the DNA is TGTGCCAGCAGTTTAAGAGGCGGGAGTTTGTACGAGCAGTACTTC.

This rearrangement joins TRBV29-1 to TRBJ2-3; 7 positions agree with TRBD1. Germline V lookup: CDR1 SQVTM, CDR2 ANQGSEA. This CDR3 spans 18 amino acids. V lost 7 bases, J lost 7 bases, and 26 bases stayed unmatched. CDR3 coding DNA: TGCAGCGCTACCCTTGGCAGGGGGAACGATATTGACTACTATACGCAGTATTTT. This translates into CSATLGRGNDIDYYTQYF.

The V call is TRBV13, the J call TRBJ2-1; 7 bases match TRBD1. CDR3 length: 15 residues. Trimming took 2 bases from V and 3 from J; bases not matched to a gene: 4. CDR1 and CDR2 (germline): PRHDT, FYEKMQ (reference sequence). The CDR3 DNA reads TGTGCCAGCAGCTTAATAGGGACAGACTACAATGAGCAGTTCTTC. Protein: CASSLIGTDYNEQFF. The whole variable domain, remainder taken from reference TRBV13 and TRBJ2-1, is AAGVIQSPRHLIKEKRETATLKCYPIPRHDTVYWYQQGPGQDPQFLISFYEKMQSDKGSIPDRFSAQQFSDYHSELNMSSLELGDSALYFCASSLIGTDYNEQFFGPGTRLTVL.

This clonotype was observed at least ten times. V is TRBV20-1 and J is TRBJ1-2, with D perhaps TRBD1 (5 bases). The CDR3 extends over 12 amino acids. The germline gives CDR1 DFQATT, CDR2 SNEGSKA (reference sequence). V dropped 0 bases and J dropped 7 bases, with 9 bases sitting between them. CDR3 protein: CSARDSGTGYTF. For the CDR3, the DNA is TGCAGTGCTAGAGATTCCGGGACTGGCTACACCTTC.

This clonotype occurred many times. The CDR3 DNA sequence: TGTGCCAGCAGCTTAGCTCTAGCGGGAGTATATGAGCAGTTCTTC. This sequence encodes CASSLALAGVYEQFF. The chain has TRBV11-1 and TRBJ2-1; 10 bases line up with TRBD2. CDR3 length: 15 amino acids. Germline V gene sequence: CDR1 SGHAT, CDR2 FQDESV (reference sequence). The junction had 4 bases not matched to a gene; V was cut back by 0 bases and J by 8 bases.

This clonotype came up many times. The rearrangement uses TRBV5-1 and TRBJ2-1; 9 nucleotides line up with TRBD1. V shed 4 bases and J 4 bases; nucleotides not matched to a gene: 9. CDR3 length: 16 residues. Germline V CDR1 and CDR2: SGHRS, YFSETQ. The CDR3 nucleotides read TGCGCCAGCAGCCCTGGAGCTGGGACAGGGTACAATGAGCAGTTCTTC. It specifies CASSPGAGTGYNEQFF.

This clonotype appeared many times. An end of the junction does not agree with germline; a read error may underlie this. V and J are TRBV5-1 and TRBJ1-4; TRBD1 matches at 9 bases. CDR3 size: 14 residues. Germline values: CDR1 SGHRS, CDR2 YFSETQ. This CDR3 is CASSSGTGNEKLFF. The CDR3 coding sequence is TGTGCCAGCAGCTCCGGGACAGGGAATGAAAAACTGTTTTTT.

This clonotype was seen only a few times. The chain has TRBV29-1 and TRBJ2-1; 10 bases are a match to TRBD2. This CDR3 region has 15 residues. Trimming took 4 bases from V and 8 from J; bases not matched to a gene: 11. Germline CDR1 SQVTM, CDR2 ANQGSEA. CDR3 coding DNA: TGCAGCGTTGGTCAGCGAGCGGGAGGGCGGGATGAGCAGTTCTTC. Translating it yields CSVGQRAGGRDEQFF.

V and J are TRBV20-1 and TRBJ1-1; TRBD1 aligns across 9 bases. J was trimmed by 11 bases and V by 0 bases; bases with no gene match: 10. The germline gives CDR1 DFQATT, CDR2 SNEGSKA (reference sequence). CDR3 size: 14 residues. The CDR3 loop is CSARDGTGSPGAFF. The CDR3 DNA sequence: TGCAGTGCTAGAGATGGGACAGGGTCCCCAGGGGCTTTCTTT.

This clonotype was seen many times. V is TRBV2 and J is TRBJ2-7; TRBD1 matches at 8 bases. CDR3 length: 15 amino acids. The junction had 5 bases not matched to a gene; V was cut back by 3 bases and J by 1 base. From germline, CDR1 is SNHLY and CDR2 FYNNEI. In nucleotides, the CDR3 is TGTGCCAGCAGTGACGTGACAGGGGTATCCTACGAGCAGTACTTC. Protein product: CASSDVTGVSYEQYF.

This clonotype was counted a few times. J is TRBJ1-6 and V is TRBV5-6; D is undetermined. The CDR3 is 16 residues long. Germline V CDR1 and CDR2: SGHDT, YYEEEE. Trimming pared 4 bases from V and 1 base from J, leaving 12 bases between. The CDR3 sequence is CASSPDKGSYNSPLHF. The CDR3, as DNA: TGTGCCAGCAGCCCTGACAAGGGTTCCTATAATTCACCCCTCCACTTT.

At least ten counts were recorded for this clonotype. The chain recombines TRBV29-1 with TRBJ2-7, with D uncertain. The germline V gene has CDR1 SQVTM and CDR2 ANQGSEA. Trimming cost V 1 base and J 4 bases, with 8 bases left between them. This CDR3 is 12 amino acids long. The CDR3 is CSVEGKGYEQYF. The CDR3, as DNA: TGCAGCGTTGAAGGAAAAGGATACGAGCAGTACTTC.

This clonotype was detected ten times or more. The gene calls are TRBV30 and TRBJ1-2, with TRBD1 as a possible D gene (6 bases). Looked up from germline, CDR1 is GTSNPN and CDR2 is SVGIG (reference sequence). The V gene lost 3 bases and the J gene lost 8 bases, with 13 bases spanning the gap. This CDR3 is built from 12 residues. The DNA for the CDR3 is TGTGCCTGGAGGGATCGGACAGACGGCTACACCTTC. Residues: CAWRDRTDGYTF.

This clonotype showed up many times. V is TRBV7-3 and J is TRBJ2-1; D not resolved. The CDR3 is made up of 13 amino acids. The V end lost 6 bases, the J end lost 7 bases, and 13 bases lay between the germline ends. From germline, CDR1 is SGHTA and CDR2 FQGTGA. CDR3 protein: CASRERGGNEQFF. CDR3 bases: TGTGCCAGCAGGGAGAGAGGCGGTAATGAGCAGTTCTTC. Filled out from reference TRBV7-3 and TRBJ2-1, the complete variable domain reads GAGVSQTPSNKVTEKGKYVELRCDPISGHTALYWYRQSLGQGPEFLIYFQGTGAADDSGLPNDRFFAVRPEGSVSTLKIQRTERGDSAVYLCASRERGGNEQFFGPGTRLTVL.